This record looks at one T cell receptor beta chain sequence and its context. What it recognizes is unknown. This record belongs to a study of cytomegalovirus exposure and HLA in healthy donors. Overall study context: The study's early data release held about 85 million unique TCRs from HLA-typed donors. Study observations and caveats: Researchers catalogued roughly 170 TCR beta chains as cytomegalovirus-associated. Analysis was performed later, and it showed HLA-associated TCR beta chains to be more clonally expanded than equally common others. When a later analysis was performed, an Asian-associated ancestry cluster reportedly had fewer N-insertions than the roughly 670-donor mean.

The PCR used 60 Vbeta and 13 Jbeta primers. Method: immunoSEQ multiplex PCR; TCRdb's copy keeps in-frame clones and lacks some. Across approximately 170,000 clones, the top ten clones capture 0.7% to 1% of the sample. The receptor was derived from a woman younger than 35 in good health and CMV-seropositive. The specimen was PBMCs.

The CDR3: CASSYQGGDEQYF. CDR3 nucleotide sequence: TGCGCCAGCAGCTACCAGGGGGGTGACGAGCAGTACTTC. J is TRBJ2-7 and V is TRBV5-1, with D perhaps matching TRBD1 (7 bases). CDR3 length: 13 amino acids. Trimming took off 3 bases at V and 5 bases at J, with 12 bases between the two ends. Germline lookup yields CDR1 SGHRS and CDR2 YFSETQ.